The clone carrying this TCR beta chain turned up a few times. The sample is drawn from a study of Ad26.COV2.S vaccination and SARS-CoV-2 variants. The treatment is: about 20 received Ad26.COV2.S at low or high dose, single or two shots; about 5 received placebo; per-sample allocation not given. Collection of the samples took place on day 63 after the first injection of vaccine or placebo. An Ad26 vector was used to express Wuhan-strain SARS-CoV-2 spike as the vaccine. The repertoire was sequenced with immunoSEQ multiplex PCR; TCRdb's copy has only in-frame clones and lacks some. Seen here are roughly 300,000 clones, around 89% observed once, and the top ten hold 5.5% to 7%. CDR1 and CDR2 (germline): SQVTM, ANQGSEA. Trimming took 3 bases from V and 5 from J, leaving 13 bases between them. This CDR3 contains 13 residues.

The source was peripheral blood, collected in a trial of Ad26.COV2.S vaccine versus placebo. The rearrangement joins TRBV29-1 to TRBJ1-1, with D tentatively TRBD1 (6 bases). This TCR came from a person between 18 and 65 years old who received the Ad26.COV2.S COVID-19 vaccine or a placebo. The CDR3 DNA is TGCAGCGTTGATACGGGGGCAAGGACTGAAGCTTTCTTT. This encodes CSVDTGARTEAFF.